The T cell receptor (beta chain) under discussion was sequenced for a study of chronic HIV infection and antiretroviral therapy. This clonotype appeared many times. TCRdb fed the 5' RACE reads into MiXCR, producing one record per CDR3 protein. The sample shows more than 30,000 distinct CDR3 sequences, around 9% of them seen only once. With 5 bases removed from V and 9 bases from J, the gap between germline ends came to 11 bases. The CDR3 is 12 residues long. The chain links TRBV12-3 or TRBV12-4 to TRBJ1-3; D is uncertain. The TCR was taken from an adult who had HIV and had not received antiretroviral therapy, or was an uninfected healthy control (not recorded which). Sequenced material: peripheral blood. The chain's CDR3 is CASSLERSTIYF. Here the CDR3 DNA reads TGTGCCAGCAGTCTTGAGAGAAGCACCATATATTTT.